Shown below are 21 T cell receptor beta chains from a single sample sequenced in a study of blood T cell repertoires in COVID-19. TCRdb's copy holds only in-frame clones and misses some; the assay was immunoSEQ multiplex PCR. The table lists 110,000 or so clones, roughly 80% of them singletons. Sequencing was done on a sample of peripheral blood. The origin of the receptors is a man in his fifties with acute or convalescent COVID-19.

This rearrangement joins TRBV6-5 to TRBJ1-2; D ambiguous. V lost 7 bases to trimming and J lost 8 bases, with 17 bases between them. This CDR3 is 13 amino acids long. CDR1 is MNHEY, CDR2 SVGAGI, per germline. CDR3 loop: CASTEDSYRGYTF. The DNA for the CDR3 is TGTGCCAGCACCGAGGACTCTTACCGAGGCTACACCTTC.

V gene TRBV12-3 or TRBV12-4 combines with J gene TRBJ2-4; D remains ambiguous. V was cut by 5 bases and J by 7 bases, with 9 bases left in between. CDR3 length: 12 amino acids. The CDR3 is CASSTTRNIQYF. In DNA, the CDR3 is TGTGCCAGCAGTACTACGAGGAACATTCAGTACTTC.

This chain connects TRBV18 to TRBJ1-5, with 7 bases fitting TRBD1. The germline V gene encodes CDR1 KGHSH and CDR2 LQKENI. V lost 5 bases and J lost 3; bases outside the gene matches: 7. The CDR3 has 15 amino acids. Written as DNA, the CDR3 is TGTGCCAGCTCAGCCCTTACAGGGGACAATCAGCCCCAGCATTTT. It translates to CASSALTGDNQPQHF.

In nucleotides, the CDR3 is TGTGCCAGCAGCTCCCGGGTAGCGGGGGGTACAGATACGCAGTATTTT. This translates into CASSSRVAGGTDTQYF. The V call is TRBV7-3, the J call TRBJ2-3; TRBD2 matches 10 bases. In germline, CDR1 is SGHTA, CDR2 FQGTGA. Unmatched junction bases numbered 7, after V lost 4 bases and J lost 3 bases. CDR3 length: 16 amino acids.

The chain has TRBV6-6 and TRBJ1-1; 7 nucleotides match TRBD1. Germline lookup yields CDR1 MNHNY and CDR2 SVGAGI (reference sequence). The CDR3 covers 14 residues. V trimming: 2 bases; J trimming: 6 bases; junction bases outside the gene matches: 6. The CDR3 here is CASSYMEGAAEAFF. The CDR3 DNA follows: TGTGCCAGCAGTTACATGGAGGGGGCAGCTGAAGCTTTCTTT.

The chain recombines TRBV19 with TRBJ2-1, with 10 bases aligning to TRBD1. J lost 4 bases, V lost 5 bases, and 5 bases had no gene match. This CDR3 contains 15 residues. Germline V gene lookup returns CDR1 LNHDA and CDR2 SQIVND (reference sequence). The CDR3, as DNA: TGTGCCAGTAGTCGAGGACAGGGGGGATACAATGAGCAGTTCTTC. Protein product: CASSRGQGGYNEQFF.

CDR3 amino acids: CASSLLGTASTEAFF. The CDR3 DNA reads TGCGCCAGCAGCTTGCTCGGGACAGCCTCCACTGAAGCTTTCTTT. The chain links TRBV5-1 to TRBJ1-1, with 7 positions matching TRBD1. V lost 1 base to trimming and J lost 4 bases; unmatched junction nucleotides: 7. Germline V gene lookup returns CDR1 SGHRS and CDR2 YFSETQ. CDR3 length: 15 residues.

The genes are TRBV30 and TRBJ2-1; 9 positions agree with TRBD1. The CDR3 spans 12 residues. The ends lost 3 bases at V and 13 bases at J; junction bases unmatched: 7. CDR1 is GTSNPN and CDR2 is SVGIG in the germline V gene (reference sequence). Written as DNA, the CDR3 is TGTGCCTGGAGGGGGGGGACAGGGCAACAGTTCTTC. Amino acids: CAWRGGTGQQFF. The entire variable domain, with the rest obtained from reference TRBV30 and TRBJ2-1, is as follows: SQTIHQWPATLVQPVGSPLSLECTVEGTSNPNLYWYRQAAGRGLQLLFYSVGIGQISSEVPQNLSASRPQDRQFILSSKKLLLSDSGFYLCAWRGGTGQQFFGPGTRLTVL.

CDR3 coding DNA: TGTGCCTCCGAGAGCGGGGGAACTACCTACGAGCAGTACTTC. It codes for CASESGGTTYEQYF. V usage is TRBV6-5 and J usage is TRBJ2-7; TRBD2 aligns across 8 bases. The V gene's germline CDR1 is MNHEY and CDR2 SVGAGI. Trimming removed 11 bases from V and 2 bases from J; junction bases left unmatched: 11. This CDR3 is built from 14 residues.

The chain is built from TRBV5-1 and TRBJ2-1; D gene uncertain. The germline V gene encodes CDR1 SGHRS and CDR2 YFSETQ. The CDR3 totals 13 residues. V lost 1 base and J lost 7, with 9 bases in between. The CDR3 region is CASSLPLRNEQFF. The CDR3 bases are TGCGCCAGCAGCTTGCCCCTACGGAATGAGCAGTTCTTC.

The gene calls are TRBV19 and TRBJ1-4, with 9 bases matching TRBD1. With 6 bases clipped from V and 0 bases from J, the junction kept 2 bases outside the gene matches. This CDR3 has 15 residues. Germline V gene data show CDR1 as LNHDA and CDR2 as SQIVND (reference sequence). Here the CDR3 DNA reads TGTGCCAGTAGGGGACAGGGTGCAACTAATGAAAAACTGTTTTTT. It translates to CASRGQGATNEKLFF.

CDR3 in amino acids: CASSRGQGASTEAFF. The CDR3 region has the DNA TGTGCCAGTAGTAGGGGACAGGGGGCGAGTACTGAAGCTTTCTTT. This chain joins TRBV19 and TRBJ1-1; the match to TRBD1 covers 12 bases. The CDR3 runs to 15 residues. Trimming took 4 bases from V and 5 from J; bases not matched to a gene: 5. Germline CDR1 LNHDA, CDR2 SQIVND (reference sequence).

The V gene is TRBV6-2 or TRBV6-3, the J gene TRBJ2-7; TRBD2 is a possible D gene (7 bases). CDR3 length: 14 amino acids. CDR1 is MNHEY, CDR2 SVGEGT, per germline. The ends were cut back, 2 bases at V and 2 bases at J, with 10 bases in the middle. Written as DNA, the CDR3 is TGTGCCAGCAGTTACCCGGGGGGCGCCTACGAGCAGTACGTC. Amino acid sequence: CASSYPGGAYEQYV.

This clone was recorded only once. The chain employs TRBV7-7 and TRBJ1-2; D not certain. Trimming cost V 5 bases and J 7 bases, with 8 bases left between them. Per the germline V gene, CDR1 is SSHAT and CDR2 is FNYEAQ (reference sequence). This CDR3 contains 11 residues. The CDR3 here is CASSPPVGYTF. Written as DNA, the CDR3 is TGTGCCAGCAGCCCCCCGGTTGGCTACACCTTC.

The CDR3 loop is CAISERRQGNEQFF. The CDR3 region has the DNA TGTGCCATCAGTGAGAGGAGACAGGGGAATGAGCAGTTCTTC. This rearrangement joins TRBV10-3 to TRBJ2-1; 8 bases line up with TRBD1. V shed 2 bases, J shed 7 bases, and the junction held 4 bases outside the gene matches. This CDR3 is built from 14 residues. Per the germline V gene, CDR1 is ENHRY and CDR2 is SYGVKD.

The chain employs TRBV18 and TRBJ1-2; perhaps TRBD1 as D (6 bases). The CDR3 is made up of 13 amino acids. Germline CDR1 reads KGHSH; CDR2 reads LQKENI. Trimming stripped 2 bases from V and 6 bases from J, with 10 bases between. The CDR3 DNA follows: TGTGCCAGCTCACCAGCGACAGGCAATGGCTACACCTTC. This gives the protein CASSPATGNGYTF.

J is TRBJ2-5 and V is TRBV12-3 or TRBV12-4, with D uncertain. The ends were cut back, 3 bases at V and 5 bases at J, with 10 bases in the middle. This CDR3 is built from 13 residues. The CDR3 loop is CASSFFGPETQYF. The CDR3 bases are TGTGCCAGCAGTTTTTTTGGCCCGGAGACCCAGTACTTC.

The J gene is TRBJ1-6, the V gene TRBV27; D is possibly TRBD1 (5 bases). The CDR3 sequence is 17 residues long. The V end was cut by 5 bases, the J end by 0 bases, with 14 bases between. Germline CDR1 and CDR2: MNHEY and SMNVEV (reference sequence). CDR3 protein: CASSPITGISYNSPLHF. The CDR3 DNA sequence: TGTGCCAGCAGTCCGATAACAGGAATCTCCTATAATTCACCCCTCCACTTT.

This rearrangement joins TRBV3-1 (or the pseudogene TRBV3-2) to TRBJ2-4, with D possibly matching TRBD2 (6 bases). V was cut by 0 bases and J by 5 bases, with 11 bases left in between. This CDR3 has 15 residues. Germline V gives CDR1 LGHDT, CDR2 YNNKEL (reference sequence). The CDR3 nucleotides are TGTGCCAGCAGCCAAGATCTGCTAGCGCAAAACATTCAGTACTTC. Amino acid sequence: CASSQDLLAQNIQYF.

This clone was detected only a few times. The chain employs TRBV19 and TRBJ2-7; TRBD1 agrees at 8 bases. Germline CDR1 is LNHDA and CDR2 is SQIVND (reference sequence). Trimming took 5 bases from V and 5 from J; bases not matched to a gene: 5. The CDR3 runs to 13 residues. The CDR3 protein is CASSAGQGNEQYF. For the CDR3, the DNA is TGTGCCAGTAGTGCCGGACAGGGCAACGAGCAGTACTTC.

In its sample, this clone was seen once. The V gene is TRBV12-5, the J gene TRBJ1-2; D possibly corresponds to TRBD1 (5 bases). The germline CDR1 and CDR2 sequences are LGHNT and FRNRAP. This CDR3 is built from 13 residues. Trimming shortened V by 7 bases and J by 2 bases, and 11 bases separated the two germline ends. The CDR3 DNA follows: TGTGCTAGTGCCCGTGACAGCAACTATGGCTACACCTTC. It encodes CASARDSNYGYTF.